This T cell receptor (beta chain) was observed in a study of blood T cells in healthy people across ages. CDR1 and CDR2 from the germline V gene are DFQATT and SNEGSKA (reference sequence). The CDR3 is 13 amino acids. V was shortened by 3 bases and J by 4 bases, with 11 bases between the two germline ends. Drawing of peripheral blood yielded roughly 9.8 milliliters from each donor. Alongside a J-beta primer mix, a sample-barcoded 5' primer served in a second PCR lasting roughly 6 to 11 cycles. A tag from a template-switch adaptor with 12 random nucleotides marked each cDNA molecule. MiXCR was run by TCRdb on the 5' RACE reads, yielding one entry per CDR3 protein. The sample shows about 780,000 distinct CDR3 sequences, 20% to 30% of them seen only once. These same data were also listed under a study on T cells of mothers and their children. That paper states: The study obtained over 8 million TCR beta CDR3 reads per mother and some 3 million per child.

The clonotype comes from a boy aged 10-17 years in good health. This chain joins TRBV20-1 and TRBJ2-3; D remains ambiguous. Material for sequencing was blood. DNA for the CDR3: TGCAGTGCTAGGAGATCTCAGTCAGATACGCAGTATTTT. It codes for CSARRSQSDTQYF.